This T cell receptor (beta chain) was recorded in a study of neurological immune-mediated disorders. Points from the study as a whole: The study found no CDR3 amino acid sequences shared by expanded clones across subjects, suggesting private repertoires in all groups. Phylogenetic grouping assigned the repertoires of 18 of 34 multiple sclerosis patients to one related-CDR3 cluster, which constitutes a possible signature.

TCRdb reprocessed the 5' RACE reads via MiXCR and lists one record per CDR3 protein. The sample lists tens of thousands of distinct CDR3 sequences; over 4% were seen once. The V gene's germline CDR1 is SGHDT and CDR2 YYEEEE. The CDR3 is made up of 13 amino acids. J lost 11 bases, V lost 3 bases, and 10 bases had no gene match. This clonotype was observed many times. Its specificity is not known. The rearrangement joins TRBV5-6 to TRBJ1-1; 7 nucleotides agree with TRBD1. This receptor was taken from a human donor with multiple sclerosis. The donor label of this sample is uncertain. The source material was PBMCs. Here the CDR3 DNA reads TGTGCCAGCAGCTCTGGGACAGTGAGTAGGGCTTTCTTT. Its protein is CASSSGTVSRAFF.